A single sample is the source of the 30 T cell receptor beta chains below, sequenced in a study of T cells in Graves' hyperthyroidism and ophthalmopathy. Authors of the study amplified TCR beta CDR3 regions from RNA transcripts. The primer set for the first-round RT-PCR of the TCR CDR3 was HTBI. TCRdb reanalysed the multiplex PCR reads using MiXCR and keeps one entry per CDR3 protein. Of a few hundred thousand distinct CDR3 sequences in the sample, around 21% are singletons; the top ten hold 26%. The sequenced material came from blood. The source of these receptors is a man aged 18 to 29 with Graves' hyperthyroidism.

This sequence joins TRBV30 and TRBJ1-2; D may be TRBD1 (5 bases). V was clipped by 4 bases and J by 2 bases, with 14 bases between them. The CDR3 is 14 residues long. The germline V gene has CDR1 GTSNPN and CDR2 SVGIG (reference sequence). The CDR3 region has the DNA TGTGCCTGGACACAGGCGATCCGAAACTATGGCTACACCTTC. Amino acids: CAWTQAIRNYGYTF.

This clonotype was counted between two and nine times. The chain couples TRBV6-1 to TRBJ1-1; D unclear. Trimming removed 3 bases at V and 5 bases at J, with 13 bases between. The germline V gene has CDR1 MNHNS and CDR2 SASEGT. The CDR3 extends over 14 amino acids. This CDR3 is CASSDPNDRTEAFF. CDR3 DNA sequence: TGTGCCAGCAGTGACCCGAACGATCGGACTGAAGCTTTCTTT.

V and J are TRBV6-1 and TRBJ2-7; D is uncertain. Germline V CDR1 and CDR2: MNHNS, SASEGT. Trimming pared 2 bases from V and 0 bases from J, leaving 14 bases between. The CDR3 has 16 amino acids. This CDR3 is CASSELSIPSSYEQYF. In nucleotides, the CDR3 is TGTGCCAGCAGTGAATTGTCTATACCGAGCTCCTACGAGCAGTACTTC.

This rearrangement joins TRBV6-1 to TRBJ2-7, with 9 bases fitting TRBD1. J was trimmed by 5 bases and V by 10 bases; bases with no gene match: 6. Germline values: CDR1 MNHNS, CDR2 SASEGT. The CDR3 covers 12 residues. The CDR3 DNA is TGTGCCATAGGGACAGGGCTCGACGAGCAGTACTTC. Encoded protein: CAIGTGLDEQYF.

The rearrangement uses TRBV5-4 and TRBJ1-1; 10 nucleotides agree with TRBD1. Germline CDR1 SGHNT, CDR2 YYREEE (reference sequence). The CDR3 has 15 amino acids. V shed 4 bases and J 4 bases; nucleotides not matched to a gene: 7. The CDR3 sequence: CASSPEGQGFTEAFF. Written as DNA, the CDR3 is TGTGCCAGCAGCCCCGAGGGACAGGGGTTCACTGAAGCTTTCTTT.

This clonotype was observed at least ten times. The V gene is TRBV19, the J gene TRBJ1-1; D is unclear. CDR3 size: 13 residues. The V gene's germline CDR1 is LNHDA and CDR2 SQIVND (reference sequence). Trimming cost V 4 bases and J 7 bases, with 13 bases left between them. The CDR3: CASSTSGELEAFF. The CDR3 DNA reads TGTGCCAGTAGTACTTCCGGGGAGCTTGAAGCTTTCTTT. Looking up the rest from reference TRBV19 and TRBJ1-1 gives the full variable domain: DGGITQSPKYLFRKEGQNVTLSCEQNLNHDAMYWYRQDPGQGLRLIYYSQIVNDFQKGDIAEGYSVSREKKESFPLTVTSAQKNPTAFYLCASSTSGELEAFFGQGTRLTVV.

This clonotype came up many times. The chain couples TRBV6-5 to TRBJ1-5; D is undetermined. The ends were cut back, 7 bases at V and 0 bases at J, with 16 bases in the middle. The V gene's germline CDR1 is MNHEY and CDR2 SVGAGI. The length of the CDR3 is 16 residues. CDR3 protein: CASTLYGEYSNQPQHF. CDR3 sequence (DNA): TGTGCCAGCACTCTCTATGGAGAATATAGCAATCAGCCCCAGCATTTT.

The V and J genes are TRBV7-2 and TRBJ2-7, with no clear D. Germline values: CDR1 SGHTA, CDR2 FQGNSA. Deletions cut 5 bases from V and 3 bases from J, with 11 bases between. This CDR3 has 13 residues. In nucleotides, the CDR3 is TGTGCCAGCAGCCAGTCATATATCTACGAGCAGTACTTC. Translation: CASSQSYIYEQYF.

This clonotype has only a few counts. The CDR3 sequence is CSARTMRGYEQYF. CDR3 nucleotides: TGCAGTGCTAGGACCATGAGGGGCTACGAGCAGTACTTC. The rearrangement links TRBV20-1 to TRBJ2-7; tentatively, D is TRBD1 or TRBD2 (5 bases each). The CDR3 runs 13 residues. CDR1 is DFQATT, CDR2 SNEGSKA, per germline (reference sequence). The germline V and J ends were trimmed by 3 bases and 3 bases, with 12 bases remaining between them.

The table lists this clonotype with a count of one. The V gene is TRBV28, the J gene TRBJ1-1; no clear D. Trimming shortened V by 8 bases and J by 0 bases, and 10 bases separated the two germline ends. This CDR3 has 13 residues. The germline V gene encodes CDR1 MDHEN and CDR2 SYDVKM. The CDR3 DNA reads as TGTGCCAGCTTTGCAGTACTGAACACTGAAGCTTTCTTT. This gives the protein CASFAVLNTEAFF.

The V gene is TRBV6-2 or TRBV6-3, the J gene TRBJ1-2; TRBD1 matches 7 bases. Germline V gene lookup returns CDR1 MNHEY and CDR2 SVGEGT. J was trimmed by 0 bases and V by 1 base; bases with no gene match: 14. CDR3 length: 19 residues. CDR3 sequence reads: CASSYYPARDSLSNYGYTF. As DNA, the CDR3 is TGTGCCAGCAGTTACTACCCCGCCCGGGACAGCTTATCTAACTATGGCTACACCTTC.

This clonotype was counted ten times or more. V is TRBV6-5 and J is TRBJ2-7, with TRBD2 matching 8 bases. The CDR3 extends over 14 amino acids. Unmatched junction bases numbered 9, after V lost 6 bases and J lost 5 bases. Germline CDR1 MNHEY, CDR2 SVGAGI. The CDR3 nucleotides read TGTGCCAGCAGGGGGGCGGGGGGCATTGACGAGCAGTACTTC. It yields the protein CASRGAGGIDEQYF.

This clonotype was seen many times. The chain links TRBV6-5 to TRBJ1-6; TRBD1 matches at 8 bases. The CDR3 spans 14 residues. Germline values: CDR1 MNHEY, CDR2 SVGAGI. J was trimmed by 6 bases and V by 3 bases; bases with no gene match: 1. The CDR3 region is CASSYTGGNSPLHF. Here the CDR3 DNA reads TGTGCCAGCAGTTATACAGGGGGTAATTCACCCCTCCACTTT.

The table lists this clonotype with a few counts. One base away lies a much larger clone, so this may be a sequencing read error. The chain recombines TRBV28 with TRBJ1-5; D gene uncertain. V gave up 3 bases and J gave up 0 bases, with 9 bases separating them. The CDR3 runs 15 residues. CDR1 and CDR2 from the germline V gene are MDHEN and SYDVKM. The CDR3 sequence: CASSFSSHSNQPQHF. Here the CDR3 DNA reads TGTGCCAGCAGTTTCAGCAGCCATAGCAATCAGCCCCAGCATTTT.

The table lists this clonotype with a few counts. This chain links TRBV11-2 with TRBJ2-7; D is undetermined. The CDR3 runs to 13 residues. Trimming removed 5 bases from V and 6 bases from J, with 14 bases in between. The V gene's germline CDR1 is SGHAT and CDR2 FQNNGV. CDR3 residues: CASSRGFFGEQYF. The CDR3 DNA reads TGTGCCAGCAGCCGTGGCTTCTTTGGCGAGCAGTACTTC. Full variable domain (missing parts from reference TRBV11-2 and TRBJ2-7): EAGVAQSPRYKIIEKRQSVAFWCNPISGHATLYWYQQILGQGPKLLIQFQNNGVVDDSQLPKDRFSAERLKGVDSTLKIQPAKLEDSAVYLCASSRGFFGEQYFGPGTRLTVT.

This clonotype has at least ten counts. The V and J genes are TRBV27 and TRBJ2-7; D may be TRBD1 or TRBD2 (5 bases each). Germline lookup yields CDR1 MNHEY and CDR2 SMNVEV (reference sequence). V gave up 5 bases and J gave up 2 bases, with 10 bases separating them. The CDR3 loop spans 13 amino acids. CDR3 in amino acids: CASSRDGTYEQYF. CDR3 nucleotide sequence: TGTGCCAGCAGTCGGGACGGGACCTACGAGCAGTACTTC.

In its sample, this clonotype was seen many times. V and J are TRBV30 and TRBJ2-5, with no clear D. Germline-derived CDR1 and CDR2 are GTSNPN and SVGIG (reference sequence). Between the trimmed V and J ends, which lost 0 bases and 2 bases, there was a span of 10 bases. CDR3 length: 14 residues. CDR3 sequence reads: CAWSVGQPQETQYF. Here the CDR3 DNA reads TGTGCCTGGAGTGTAGGGCAGCCGCAAGAGACCCAGTACTTC.

This clonotype was detected many times. The V call is TRBV6-1, the J call TRBJ1-3; 7 positions agree with TRBD1. CDR1 and CDR2 (germline): MNHNS, SASEGT. The CDR3 loop spans 15 amino acids. V lost 5 bases, J lost 7 bases, and 11 bases stayed unmatched. The CDR3 here is CASSQLQGKINTIYF. The CDR3, as DNA: TGTGCCAGCAGTCAATTACAGGGGAAGATCAACACCATATATTTT.

In its sample, this clonotype was seen many times. The chain has TRBV5-1 and TRBJ1-6; TRBD1 agrees at 9 bases. The CDR3 spans 14 residues. The germline CDR1 and CDR2 sequences are SGHRS and YFSETQ. The V segment lost 4 bases and the J segment 9 bases; nucleotides outside the gene matches: 5. For the CDR3, the DNA is TGCGCCAGCAGCCCGGGACAGGGAGGTTCACCCCTCCACTTT. Its translation is CASSPGQGGSPLHF. Based on the CDR3 plus reference TRBV5-1 and TRBJ1-6, the full variable domain is KAGVTQTPRYLIKTRGQQVTLSCSPISGHRSVSWYQQTPGQGLQFLFEYFSETQRNKGNFPGRFSGRQFSNSRSEMNVSTLELGDSALYLCASSPGQGGSPLHFGNGTRLTVT.

This chain connects TRBV3-1 to TRBJ2-7; D is undetermined. Trimming removed 7 bases from V and 6 bases from J, with 13 bases in between. The CDR3 consists of 12 residues. The germline V gene has CDR1 LGHDT and CDR2 YNNKEL (reference sequence). The CDR3 DNA is TGTGCCAGCAAAAAGGGAACCACCGAGCAGTACTTC. It specifies CASKKGTTEQYF.

This clonotype was observed many times. The chain employs TRBV7-2 and TRBJ2-5; D remains ambiguous. V lost 7 bases and J 5 bases, leaving 8 bases between the germline ends. Germline V gene sequence: CDR1 SGHTA, CDR2 FQGNSA. The CDR3 has 11 amino acids. CDR3 sequence (DNA): TGTGCCAGCACCTCGACGGAGACCCAGTACTTC. This sequence encodes CASTSTETQYF.

This clonotype occurred many times. The chain links TRBV27 to TRBJ1-1; 10 bases are a match to TRBD1. The V gene's germline CDR1 is MNHEY and CDR2 SMNVEV (reference sequence). The CDR3 extends over 14 amino acids. V was clipped by 6 bases and J by 6 bases; unmatched bases: 7. The CDR3 DNA reads as TGTGCCAGCAGCCTCCAAGGGACAGGGGCTGAAGCTTTCTTT. Protein product: CASSLQGTGAEAFF.

This clonotype was seen at least ten times. The V gene is TRBV6-5, the J gene TRBJ1-1, with TRBD1 identical over 7 bases. From germline, CDR1 is MNHEY and CDR2 SVGAGI. The trim removed 2 bases at V and 1 base at J, leaving 7 bases unmatched. The length of the CDR3 is 16 residues. This CDR3 is CASSYVTGIRNTEAFF. The CDR3 nucleotides are TGTGCCAGCAGTTACGTGACAGGGATTAGGAACACTGAAGCTTTCTTT.

This clonotype has at least ten counts. The rearrangement joins TRBV13 to TRBJ2-5; 9 bases align to TRBD1. The CDR3 extends over 14 amino acids. The V segment lost 5 bases and the J segment 5 bases; nucleotides outside the gene matches: 6. CDR1 is PRHDT, CDR2 FYEKMQ, per germline (reference sequence). CDR3 coding DNA: TGTGCCAGCAGCGACCGGACAGGGGCGGAGACCCAGTACTTC. Translated, it gives CASSDRTGAETQYF.

This clonotype turned up a few times. The chain carries TRBV5-1 and TRBJ1-2, with 9 bases matching TRBD1. The CDR3 has 15 amino acids. Looked up from germline, CDR1 is SGHRS and CDR2 is YFSETQ. Germline trimming cut 0 bases from V and 6 bases from J; bases unmatched to any gene: 6. CDR3 nucleotides: TGCGCCAGCAGCTTGGGACAGGGGGTCGGCGATGGCTACACCTTC. This sequence encodes CASSLGQGVGDGYTF. The full variable domain, rest sourced from reference TRBV5-1 and TRBJ1-2, is KAGVTQTPRYLIKTRGQQVTLSCSPISGHRSVSWYQQTPGQGLQFLFEYFSETQRNKGNFPGRFSGRQFSNSRSEMNVSTLELGDSALYLCASSLGQGVGDGYTFGSGTRLTVV.

Details on this clonotype: Since a much larger clone is just one base distant, this may be a read error. The CDR3 does not close with the conserved phenylalanine or tryptophan, likely indicating a read error. This sequence joins TRBV5-6 and TRBJ2-2, with D hard to call. Trimming took off 3 bases at V and 7 bases at J, with 10 bases between the two ends. This CDR3 contains 13 residues. Germline-derived CDR1 and CDR2 are SGHDT and YYEEEE. The chain's CDR3 is CASSSTLGGELFL. The CDR3 region has the DNA TGTGCCAGCAGCTCGACCTTGGGCGGGGAGCTGTTTCTT.

There are many counts of this clonotype. Here the CDR3 DNA reads TGCAGTGTACCGACAGGGGGCAGGGTCGAGCAGTACTTC. Its protein product is CSVPTGGRVEQYF. The J gene is TRBJ2-7, the V gene TRBV20-1, with 10 positions matching TRBD1. CDR1 is DFQATT, CDR2 SNEGSKA, per germline (reference sequence). The CDR3 is 13 residues long. After removal of 7 bases from V and 6 bases from J, the junction contained 9 bases not matched to a gene.

The chain uses TRBV6-1 and TRBJ2-7; 8 bases agree with TRBD1. Per the germline V gene, CDR1 is MNHNS and CDR2 is SASEGT. This CDR3 comprises 14 residues. V was clipped by 6 bases and J by 3 bases; unmatched bases: 7. CDR3 bases: TGTGCCAGCAGACGCCGGGACAGGATCTACGAGCAGTACTTC. Protein: CASRRRDRIYEQYF.

This clonotype was seen at least ten times. This chain joins TRBV6-2 or TRBV6-3 and TRBJ1-1; perhaps TRBD1 as D (6 bases). Germline V gene sequence: CDR1 MNHEY, CDR2 SVGEGT. The V gene lost 0 bases and the J gene lost 5 bases, with 16 bases spanning the gap. This CDR3 is 16 amino acids long. CDR3 amino acids: CASSYSGQGRWTEAFF. As DNA, the CDR3 is TGTGCCAGCAGTTACTCAGGTCAGGGGCGTTGGACTGAAGCTTTCTTT.

This clonotype occurred many times. This chain's CDR3 is CASSEGGDFQPQHF. Here the CDR3 DNA reads TGTGCCAGCAGTGAAGGGGGCGATTTTCAGCCCCAGCATTTT. The chain is built from TRBV6-1 and TRBJ1-5; D is perhaps TRBD1 (5 bases). Trimming took 1 base from V and 6 from J, leaving 10 bases between them. The CDR3 spans 14 residues. Germline values: CDR1 MNHNS, CDR2 SASEGT.